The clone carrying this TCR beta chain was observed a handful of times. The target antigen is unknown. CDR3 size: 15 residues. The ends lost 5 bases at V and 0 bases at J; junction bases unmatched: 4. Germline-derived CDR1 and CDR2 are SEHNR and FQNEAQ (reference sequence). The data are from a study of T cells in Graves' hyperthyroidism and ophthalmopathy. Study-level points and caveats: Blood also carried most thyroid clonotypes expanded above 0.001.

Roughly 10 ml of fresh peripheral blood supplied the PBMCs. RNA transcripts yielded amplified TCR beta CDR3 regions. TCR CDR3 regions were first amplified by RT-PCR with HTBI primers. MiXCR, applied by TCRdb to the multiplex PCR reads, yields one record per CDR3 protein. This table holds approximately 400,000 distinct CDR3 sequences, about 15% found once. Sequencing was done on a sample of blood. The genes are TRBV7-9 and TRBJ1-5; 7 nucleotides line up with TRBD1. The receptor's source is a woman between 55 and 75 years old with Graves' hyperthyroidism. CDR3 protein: CASSKGQNSNQPQHF. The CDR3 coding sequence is TGTGCCAGCAGCAAGGGACAGAATAGCAATCAGCCCCAGCATTTT.